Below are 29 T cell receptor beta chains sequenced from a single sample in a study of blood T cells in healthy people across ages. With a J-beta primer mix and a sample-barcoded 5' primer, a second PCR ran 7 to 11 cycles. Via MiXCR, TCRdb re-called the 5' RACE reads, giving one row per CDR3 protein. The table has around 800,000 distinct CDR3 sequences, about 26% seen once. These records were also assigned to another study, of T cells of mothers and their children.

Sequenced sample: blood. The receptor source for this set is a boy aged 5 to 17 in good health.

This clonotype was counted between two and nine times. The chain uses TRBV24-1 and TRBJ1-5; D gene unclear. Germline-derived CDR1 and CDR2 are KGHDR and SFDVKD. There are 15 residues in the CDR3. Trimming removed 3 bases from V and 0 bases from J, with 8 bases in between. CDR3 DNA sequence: TGTGCCACCAGTGATCCCGGGATTAGCAATCAGCCCCAGCATTTT. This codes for CATSDPGISNQPQHF.

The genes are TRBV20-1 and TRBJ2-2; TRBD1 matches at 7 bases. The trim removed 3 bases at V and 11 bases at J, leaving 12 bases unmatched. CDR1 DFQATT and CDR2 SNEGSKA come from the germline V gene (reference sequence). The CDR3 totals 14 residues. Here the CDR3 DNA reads TGCAGTGCTAGCGAGACAGGGCGCGCGTCCGAGCTGTTTTTT. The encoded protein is CSASETGRASELFF.

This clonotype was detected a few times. The CDR3 DNA reads TGCAGTGCTAGAGATCGTTCCTACGAGCAGTACTTC. It is translated as CSARDRSYEQYF. The rearrangement uses TRBV20-1 and TRBJ2-7; D unresolved. The germline CDR1 and CDR2 sequences are DFQATT and SNEGSKA (reference sequence). V was cut by 0 bases and J by 1 base, with 4 bases left in between. This CDR3 region has 12 residues.

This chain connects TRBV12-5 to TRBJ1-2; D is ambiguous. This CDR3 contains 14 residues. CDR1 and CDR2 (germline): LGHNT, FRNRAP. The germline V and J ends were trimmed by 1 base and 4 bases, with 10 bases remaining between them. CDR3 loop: CASGLEVSGYGYTF. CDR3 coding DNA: TGTGCTAGTGGTTTGGAGGTCTCGGGCTATGGCTACACCTTC.

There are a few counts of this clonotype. The CDR3 reads CASSLQGLDTDTQYF. CDR3 in DNA: TGCGCCAGCAGCCTACAGGGTCTTGACACAGATACGCAGTATTTT. This rearrangement joins TRBV5-1 to TRBJ2-3, with D maybe TRBD1 (6 bases). V lost 4 bases and J 2 bases, leaving 14 bases between the germline ends. There are 15 residues in the CDR3. Per germline, CDR1 SGHRS and CDR2 YFSETQ.

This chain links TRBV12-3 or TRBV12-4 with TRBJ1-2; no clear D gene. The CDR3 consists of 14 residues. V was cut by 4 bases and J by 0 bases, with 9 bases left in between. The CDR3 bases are TGTGCCAGCAGTTCATCCACTTCTAACTATGGCTACACCTTC. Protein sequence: CASSSSTSNYGYTF.

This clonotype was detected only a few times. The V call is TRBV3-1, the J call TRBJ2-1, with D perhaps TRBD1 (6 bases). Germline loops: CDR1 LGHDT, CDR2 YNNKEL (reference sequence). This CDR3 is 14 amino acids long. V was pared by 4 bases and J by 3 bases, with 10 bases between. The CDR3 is CASSRRQVYNEQFF. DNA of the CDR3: TGTGCCAGCAGCCGGAGACAGGTCTACAATGAGCAGTTCTTC.

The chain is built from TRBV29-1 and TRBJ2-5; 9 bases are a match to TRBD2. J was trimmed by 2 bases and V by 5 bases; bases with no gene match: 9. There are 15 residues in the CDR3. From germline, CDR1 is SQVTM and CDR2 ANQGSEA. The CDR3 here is CSVTGLARTQETQYF. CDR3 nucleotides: TGCAGCGTTACCGGACTAGCGAGGACTCAAGAGACCCAGTACTTC.

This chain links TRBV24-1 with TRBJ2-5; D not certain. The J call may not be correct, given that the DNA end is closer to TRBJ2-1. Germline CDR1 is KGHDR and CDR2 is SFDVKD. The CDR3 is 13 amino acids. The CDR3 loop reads CATSGTMPNEQFF. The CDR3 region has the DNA TGTGCCACCAGTGGTACTATGCCTAATGAGCAGTTCTTC.

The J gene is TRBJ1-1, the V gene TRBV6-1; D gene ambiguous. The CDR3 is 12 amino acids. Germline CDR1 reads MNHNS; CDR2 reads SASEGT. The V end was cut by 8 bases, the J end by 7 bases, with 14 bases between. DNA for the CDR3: TGTGCCAGCTCCCGGGTAGGTGGTGAAGCTTTCTTT. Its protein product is CASSRVGGEAFF.

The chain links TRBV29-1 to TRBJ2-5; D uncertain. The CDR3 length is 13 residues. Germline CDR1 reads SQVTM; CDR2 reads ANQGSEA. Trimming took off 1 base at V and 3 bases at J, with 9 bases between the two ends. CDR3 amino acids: CSVEGPIEETQYF. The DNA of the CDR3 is TGCAGCGTTGAAGGACCTATAGAAGAGACCCAGTACTTC.

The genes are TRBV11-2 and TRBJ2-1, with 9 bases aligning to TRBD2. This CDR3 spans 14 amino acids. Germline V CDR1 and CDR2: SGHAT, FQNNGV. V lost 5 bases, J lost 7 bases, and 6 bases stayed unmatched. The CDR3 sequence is CASSLGLAWNEQFF. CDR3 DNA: TGTGCCAGCAGCCTTGGACTAGCGTGGAATGAGCAGTTCTTC.

This CDR3 is CASSPTGNSGYGYTF. Here the CDR3 DNA reads TGTGCCAGCAGCCCTACAGGGAATTCGGGATATGGCTACACCTTC. The chain joins TRBV7-2 to TRBJ1-2; perhaps TRBD1 as D (6 bases). Germline loops: CDR1 SGHTA, CDR2 FQGNSA. With 5 bases removed from V and 5 bases from J, the gap between germline ends came to 18 bases. The CDR3 has 15 amino acids.

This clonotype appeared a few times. In nucleotides, the CDR3 is TGTGCCATCAGTGAGTCGGGGGTCTCTGGGGCCAACGTCCTGACTTTC. It specifies CAISESGVSGANVLTF. This chain connects TRBV10-3 to TRBJ2-6; D assignment may be TRBD1 or TRBD2 (5 bases each). This CDR3 region has 16 residues. Germline-derived CDR1 and CDR2 are ENHRY and SYGVKD. Trimming removed 0 bases from V and 0 bases from J, with 6 bases in between.

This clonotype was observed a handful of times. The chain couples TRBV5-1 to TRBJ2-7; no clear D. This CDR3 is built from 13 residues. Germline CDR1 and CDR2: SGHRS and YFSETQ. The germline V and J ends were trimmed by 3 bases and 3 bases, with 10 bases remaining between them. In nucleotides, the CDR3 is TGCGCCAGCAGCTACAGATCCCTCTACGAGCAGTACTTC. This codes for CASSYRSLYEQYF.

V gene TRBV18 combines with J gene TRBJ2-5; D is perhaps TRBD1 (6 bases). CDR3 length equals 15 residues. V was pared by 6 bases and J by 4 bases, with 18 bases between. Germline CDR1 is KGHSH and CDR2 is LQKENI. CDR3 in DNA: TGTGCCAGCTCGCTCAACCAGGGGAGTACAGAGACCCAGTACTTC. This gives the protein CASSLNQGSTETQYF.

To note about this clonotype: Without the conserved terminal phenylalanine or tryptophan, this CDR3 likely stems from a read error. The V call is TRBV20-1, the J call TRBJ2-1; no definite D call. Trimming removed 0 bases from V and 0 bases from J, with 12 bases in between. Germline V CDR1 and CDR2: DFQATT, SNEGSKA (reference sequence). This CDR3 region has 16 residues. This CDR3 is CSARDGSRSSYNEQFV. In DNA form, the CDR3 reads TGCAGTGCTAGAGATGGGTCCAGAAGCTCCTACAATGAGCAGTTCGTC.

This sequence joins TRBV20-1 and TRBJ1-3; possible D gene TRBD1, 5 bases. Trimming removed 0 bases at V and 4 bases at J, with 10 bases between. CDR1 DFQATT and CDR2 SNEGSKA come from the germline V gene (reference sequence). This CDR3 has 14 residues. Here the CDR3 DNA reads TGCAGTGCTAGAGATTCAGGGAGGGGAAACACCATATATTTT. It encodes CSARDSGRGNTIYF.

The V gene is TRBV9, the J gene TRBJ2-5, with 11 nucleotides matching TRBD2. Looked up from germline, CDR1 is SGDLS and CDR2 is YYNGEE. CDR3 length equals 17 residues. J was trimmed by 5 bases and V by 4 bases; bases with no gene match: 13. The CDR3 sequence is CASSPRPGTSGGETQYF. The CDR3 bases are TGTGCCAGCAGCCCTCGTCCCGGGACTAGCGGTGGGGAGACCCAGTACTTC.

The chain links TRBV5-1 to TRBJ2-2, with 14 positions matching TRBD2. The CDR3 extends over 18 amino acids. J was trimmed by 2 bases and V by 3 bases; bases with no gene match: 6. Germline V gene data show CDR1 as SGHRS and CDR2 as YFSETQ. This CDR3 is CASSSRLAGGSNTGELFF. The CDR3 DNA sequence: TGCGCCAGCAGCTCACGACTAGCGGGGGGGAGTAACACCGGGGAGCTGTTTTTT.

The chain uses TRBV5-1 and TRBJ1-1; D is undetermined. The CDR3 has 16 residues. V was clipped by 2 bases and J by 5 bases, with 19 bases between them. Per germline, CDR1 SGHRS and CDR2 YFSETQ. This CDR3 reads CASSFQPRYMGTEAFF. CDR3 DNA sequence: TGCGCCAGCAGCTTCCAACCGAGGTATATGGGAACTGAAGCTTTCTTT.

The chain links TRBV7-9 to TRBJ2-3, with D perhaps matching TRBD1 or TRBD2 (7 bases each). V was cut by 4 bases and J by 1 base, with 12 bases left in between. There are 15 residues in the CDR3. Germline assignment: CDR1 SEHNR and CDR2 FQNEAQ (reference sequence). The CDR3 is CASSSPGGGTDTQYF. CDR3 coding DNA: TGTGCCAGCAGCTCACCAGGGGGGGGCACAGATACGCAGTATTTT.

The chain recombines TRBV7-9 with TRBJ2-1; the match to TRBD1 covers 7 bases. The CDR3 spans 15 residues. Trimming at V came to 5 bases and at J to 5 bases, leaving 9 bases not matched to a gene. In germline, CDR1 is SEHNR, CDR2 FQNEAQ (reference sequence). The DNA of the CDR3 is TGTGCCAGCAGCCCCGAGGGACAGCGGAACAATGAGCAGTTCTTC. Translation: CASSPEGQRNNEQFF.

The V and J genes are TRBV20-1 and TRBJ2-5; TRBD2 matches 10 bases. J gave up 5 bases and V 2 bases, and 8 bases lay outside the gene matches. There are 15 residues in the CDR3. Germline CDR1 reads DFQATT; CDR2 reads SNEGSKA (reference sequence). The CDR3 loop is CSARLAGAPGETQYF. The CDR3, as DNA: TGCAGTGCTAGACTAGCGGGGGCGCCCGGGGAGACCCAGTACTTC.

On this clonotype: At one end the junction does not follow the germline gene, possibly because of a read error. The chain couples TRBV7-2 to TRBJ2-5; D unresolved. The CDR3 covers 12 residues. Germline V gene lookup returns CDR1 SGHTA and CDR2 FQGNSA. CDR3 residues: CASSLASLNQLF. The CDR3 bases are TGTGCCAGCAGTTTAGCTAGTTTGAACCAGCTCTTC.

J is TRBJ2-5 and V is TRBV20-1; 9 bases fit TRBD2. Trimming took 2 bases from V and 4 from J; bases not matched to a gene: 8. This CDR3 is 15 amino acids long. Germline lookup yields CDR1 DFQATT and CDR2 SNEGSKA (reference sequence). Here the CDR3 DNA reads TGCAGTGCTAGAAAGTCCGGACTAGCGAGAGAGACCCAGTACTTC. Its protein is CSARKSGLARETQYF.

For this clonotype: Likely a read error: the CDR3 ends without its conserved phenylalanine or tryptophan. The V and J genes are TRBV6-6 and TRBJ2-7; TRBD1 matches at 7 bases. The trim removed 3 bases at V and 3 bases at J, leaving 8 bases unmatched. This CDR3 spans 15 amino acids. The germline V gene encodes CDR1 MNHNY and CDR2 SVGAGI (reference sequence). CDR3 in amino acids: CASSYSTGRIYEQYL. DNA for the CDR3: TGTGCCAGCAGTTATTCGACAGGGAGAATCTACGAGCAGTACCTC.

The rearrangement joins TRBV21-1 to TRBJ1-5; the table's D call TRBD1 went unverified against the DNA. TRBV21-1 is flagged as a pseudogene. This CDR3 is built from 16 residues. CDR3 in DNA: TGTGCCAGCAACCCACCAGGGGGCGGAGGCAATCAGCCCCAGCATTTT. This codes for CASNPPGGGGNQPQHF.

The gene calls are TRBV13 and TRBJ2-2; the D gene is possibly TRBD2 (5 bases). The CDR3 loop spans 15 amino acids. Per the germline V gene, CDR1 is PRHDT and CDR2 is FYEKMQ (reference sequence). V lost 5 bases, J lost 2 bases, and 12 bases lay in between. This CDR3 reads CASSQQRSNTGELFF. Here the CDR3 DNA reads TGTGCCAGCAGCCAGCAGCGGTCTAACACCGGGGAGCTGTTTTTT.